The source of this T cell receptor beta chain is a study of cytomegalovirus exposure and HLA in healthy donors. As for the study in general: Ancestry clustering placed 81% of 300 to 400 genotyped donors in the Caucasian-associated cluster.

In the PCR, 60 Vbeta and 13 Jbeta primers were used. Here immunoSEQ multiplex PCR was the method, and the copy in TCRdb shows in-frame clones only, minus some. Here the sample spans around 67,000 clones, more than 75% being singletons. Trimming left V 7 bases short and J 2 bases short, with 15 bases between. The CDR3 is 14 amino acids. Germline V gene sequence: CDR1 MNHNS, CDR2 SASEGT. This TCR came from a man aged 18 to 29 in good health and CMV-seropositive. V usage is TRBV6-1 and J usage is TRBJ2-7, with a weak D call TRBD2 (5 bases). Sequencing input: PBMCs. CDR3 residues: CASTAPREAYEQYF. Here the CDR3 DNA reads TGTGCCAGCACGGCCCCGAGGGAAGCCTACGAGCAGTACTTC.